Each of the 27 T cell receptor beta chains below was sequenced from the same sample in a study of breast tumors, draining lymph nodes, adjacent tissues. One entry per CDR3 protein results from TCRdb running MiXCR on the multiplex PCR reads. The table has fewer than 250,000 distinct CDR3 sequences, less than 40% seen once; the top ten hold approximately 1.4%. Breast cancer patients provided tissue from their axillary draining lymph nodes. Sequenced input: axillary lymph node tissue. The source of these receptors is a female donor with breast cancer. Some clones in this sample may be carry-over from other donors' samples.

The chain is built from TRBV14 and TRBJ2-3; TRBD2 matches 14 bases. CDR3 size: 17 residues. CDR1 is SGHDN and CDR2 is FVKESK in the germline V gene. Trimming took 1 base from V and 5 from J; bases not matched to a gene: 5. CDR3 DNA: TGTGCCAGCAGCCAAGTGGGACTAGCGGGAGCCAGAGATACGCAGTATTTT. This gives the protein CASSQVGLAGARDTQYF.

This clonotype was seen a few times. The rearrangement joins TRBV7-2 to TRBJ1-1, with 11 bases matching TRBD1. V gave up 4 bases and J gave up 7 bases; unmatched junction bases: 11. Germline assignment: CDR1 SGHTA and CDR2 FQGNSA. The CDR3 extends over 16 amino acids. The CDR3 is CASSSLRGTGGNEAFF. The CDR3 DNA reads as TGTGCCAGCAGCTCACTTCGGGGGACAGGGGGTAATGAAGCTTTCTTT. Drawing the rest from reference TRBV7-2 and TRBJ1-1, the complete variable domain is GAGVSQSPSNKVTEKGKDVELRCDPISGHTALYWYRQSLGQGLEFLIYFQGNSAPDKSGLPSDRFSAERTGGSVSTLTIQRTQQEDSAVYLCASSSLRGTGGNEAFFGQGTRLTVV.

On this clonotype itself: The junction shows a germline mismatch at one end, possibly a read error. The chain has TRBV15 and TRBJ2-5, with D possibly TRBD2 on 5 matching bases. The CDR3 is 15 amino acids. Germline CDR1 LNHNV, CDR2 YYDKDF (reference sequence). CDR3 nucleotide sequence: TGTGCCACCAACAGAGGTTTAGGATTGAGGGCTGCCCAGTACTTC. It yields the protein CATNRGLGLRAAQYF.

This clonotype has at least ten counts. The CDR3 bases are TGCGCCAGCAGCTTTCTAGGGGTGGGTCAAGAGACCCAGTACTTC. This gives the protein CASSFLGVGQETQYF. The V call is TRBV5-1, the J call TRBJ2-5, with D maybe TRBD1 (5 bases). Germline V lookup: CDR1 SGHRS, CDR2 YFSETQ. The CDR3 consists of 15 residues. Trimming took 2 bases from V and 2 from J, leaving 13 bases between them.

This clonotype came up many times. This chain uses TRBV5-1 with TRBJ2-5; TRBD2 might be the D (5 bases). This CDR3 is built from 14 residues. Germline V CDR1 and CDR2: SGHRS, YFSETQ. The V gene lost 4 bases and the J gene lost 3 bases, with 13 bases spanning the gap. The CDR3: CASSRDKAKETQYF. The CDR3 DNA reads TGCGCCAGCAGCCGGGATAAGGCCAAAGAGACCCAGTACTTC.

This clonotype was counted a few times. Here the CDR3 reads CATSDLQYF. CDR3 bases: TGTGCCACCAGTGATTTGCAGTATTTT. The chain employs TRBV24-1 and TRBJ2-3, with D unclear. The germline V gene encodes CDR1 KGHDR and CDR2 SFDVKD. CDR3 length equals 9 residues. V lost 0 bases to trimming and J lost 12 bases, with 0 bases between them.

Regarding this clonotype: Since a much larger clone is just one base distant, this may be a read error. V and J are TRBV6-1 and TRBJ2-3; D possibly corresponds to TRBD1 (5 bases). The CDR3 runs to 15 residues. Germline assignment: CDR1 MNHNS and CDR2 SASEGT. The germline V and J ends were trimmed by 5 bases and 0 bases, with 12 bases remaining between them. The CDR3 here is CASSPQGWSTDTQYF. CDR3 nucleotide sequence: TGTGCCAGCAGTCCTCAGGGTTGGAGCACAGATACGCAGTATTTT.

The chain combines TRBV25-1 with TRBJ2-7; maybe TRBD1 (6 bases). Germline CDR1 and CDR2: MGHDK and SYGVNS. The CDR3 length is 14 residues. CDR3 sequence: CARVGAGDLMGQYF. The CDR3 region has the DNA TGTGCTAGAGTGGGGGCAGGGGATCTTATGGGACAGTACTTC.

At least ten counts were recorded for this clonotype. The chain joins TRBV12-3 or TRBV12-4 to TRBJ1-6; 9 bases line up with TRBD1. This CDR3 contains 19 residues. Trimming took 2 bases from V and 6 from J; bases not matched to a gene: 14. CDR3 sequence: CASSLQLPGQGIGNSPLHF. The CDR3 nucleotides read TGTGCCAGCAGTTTACAGCTCCCGGGACAGGGAATTGGTAATTCACCCCTCCACTTT.

V usage is TRBV2 and J usage is TRBJ2-6, with D perhaps TRBD1 or TRBD2 (5 bases each). The CDR3 has 18 amino acids. CDR1 SNHLY and CDR2 FYNNEI come from the germline V gene. V was cut by 5 bases and J by 1 base, with 18 bases left in between. The CDR3 spells CASSSTGALSSGANVLTF. For the CDR3, the DNA is TGTGCCAGCAGTTCAACCGGGGCTCTGTCTTCTGGGGCCAACGTCCTGACTTTC.

This clonotype was recorded at least ten times. V and J are TRBV4-3 and TRBJ2-7; D gene ambiguous. Per germline, CDR1 LGHNA and CDR2 YSLEER. With 4 bases removed from V and 5 bases from J, the gap between germline ends came to 15 bases. The CDR3 consists of 14 residues. CDR3 DNA sequence: TGCGCCAGCAGCCTCCACACCTCGCGCGACGAGCAGTACTTC. It yields the protein CASSLHTSRDEQYF.

There are many counts of this clonotype. The V call is TRBV28, the J call TRBJ2-3; D unclear. V dropped 3 bases and J dropped 8 bases, with 6 bases sitting between them. CDR1 and CDR2 from the germline V gene are MDHEN and SYDVKM. This CDR3 is 11 amino acids long. The CDR3 nucleotides read TGTGCCAGCAGTTTTTGGGGTACGCAGTATTTT. This sequence encodes CASSFWGTQYF.

The rearrangement joins TRBV7-9 to TRBJ1-2, with D possibly matching TRBD1 (5 bases). The V gene lost 5 bases and the J gene lost 7 bases, with 17 bases spanning the gap. Germline values: CDR1 SEHNR, CDR2 FQNEAQ (reference sequence). This CDR3 contains 14 residues. CDR3 nucleotide sequence: TGTGCCAGCAGCCCAGGGTTTGGGGTCTCTGGCTACACCTTC. Its translation is CASSPGFGVSGYTF.

This clonotype has a count of ten or more. The J gene is TRBJ1-5, the V gene TRBV18, with D possibly being TRBD1 (5 bases). Germline V gene sequence: CDR1 KGHSH, CDR2 LQKENI. The CDR3 length is 13 residues. V shed 2 bases and J shed 5 bases, with 7 bases lying between them. The CDR3 protein is CASSPAGDQPQHF. In DNA, the CDR3 is TGTGCCAGCTCACCAGCGGGGGATCAGCCCCAGCATTTT. Looking up the rest from reference TRBV18 and TRBJ1-5 gives the full variable domain: NAGVMQNPRHLVRRRGQEARLRCSPMKGHSHVYWYRQLPEEGLKFMVYLQKENIIDESGMPKERFSAEFPKEGPSILRIQQVVRGDSAAYFCASSPAGDQPQHFGDGTRLSIL.

The V gene is TRBV14, the J gene TRBJ2-6, with D possibly being TRBD1 (5 bases). CDR1 is SGHDN and CDR2 is FVKESK in the germline V gene. Trimming left V 0 bases short and J 1 base short, with 13 bases between. The CDR3 spans 18 residues. This chain's CDR3 is CASSQEGALSSGANVLTF. In DNA, the CDR3 is TGTGCCAGCAGCCAAGAAGGGGCTCTGTCTTCTGGGGCCAACGTCCTGACTTTC.

This clonotype was detected ten times or more. The rearrangement joins TRBV7-9 to TRBJ2-1; 8 bases map to TRBD2. V lost 2 bases, J lost 2 bases, and 17 bases stayed unmatched. The CDR3 is 20 amino acids. Germline CDR1 and CDR2: SEHNR and FQNEAQ (reference sequence). This chain's CDR3 is CASSLSSGRGGRRAYNEQFF. The CDR3 DNA sequence: TGTGCCAGCAGCTTAAGCTCCGGGCGGGGCGGGAGGAGGGCCTACAATGAGCAGTTCTTC.

V gene TRBV4-1 combines with J gene TRBJ2-1; 12 bases align to TRBD1. The CDR3 sequence is 19 residues long. Germline V gene lookup returns CDR1 MGHRA and CDR2 YSYEKL. Trimming took 4 bases from V and 8 from J; bases not matched to a gene: 18. CDR3 protein: CASSRGQGARREEGDEQFF. CDR3 bases: TGCGCCAGCAGCCGGGGACAGGGGGCGCGGCGGGAGGAGGGTGATGAGCAGTTCTTC.

This clonotype was observed at least ten times. V gene TRBV19 combines with J gene TRBJ2-2, with D unclear. This CDR3 has 13 residues. Germline V gene data show CDR1 as LNHDA and CDR2 as SQIVND (reference sequence). V lost 4 bases and J lost 2, with 5 bases in between. The CDR3 is CASSRVNTGELFF. CDR3 sequence (DNA): TGTGCCAGTAGTAGGGTCAACACCGGGGAGCTGTTTTTT.

This clonotype has ten or more counts. This chain connects TRBV12-3 or TRBV12-4 to TRBJ2-2; D gene uncertain. This CDR3 has 13 residues. V was pared by 5 bases and J by 2 bases, with 6 bases between. This chain's CDR3 is CASSSLNTGELFF. The CDR3 nucleotides are TGTGCCAGCAGTAGTCTTAACACCGGGGAGCTGTTTTTT.

Worth noting for this clonotype: Given a much more abundant clone one base away, this may be a read error. The chain combines TRBV6-6 with TRBJ2-2; TRBD2 might be the D (5 bases). Germline loops: CDR1 MNHNY, CDR2 SVGAGI (reference sequence). This CDR3 contains 18 residues. The DNA of the CDR3 is TGTGCCAGCAGTCCCCCCCCCAACCTAAGGTCTAACACCGGGGAGCCGTTTTTT. Its protein is CASSPPPNLRSNTGEPFF.

With respect to this clonotype: The junction departs from germline at one end; a sequencing error may be responsible. The chain links TRBV6-5 to TRBJ2-4, with 7 positions matching TRBD1. Germline CDR1 MNHEY, CDR2 SVGAGI. The CDR3 has 14 residues. The CDR3 DNA reads as TGTGCCAGCAGTCACTCTAGGGGGCCCGGCATTCAGTACTTC. It translates to CASSHSRGPGIQYF.

The genes are TRBV24-1 and TRBJ1-1; tentative D call: TRBD1 (5 bases). CDR3 length: 16 amino acids. Trimming took 9 bases from V and 4 from J, leaving 23 bases between them. Germline CDR1 reads KGHDR; CDR2 reads SFDVKD. CDR3 nucleotides: TGTGCCACCTCACCTTCCAAGGGGAATGGGAGCACTGAAGCTTTCTTT. Its translation is CATSPSKGNGSTEAFF.

This chain's CDR3 is CASRKDSSYNEQFF. In DNA form, the CDR3 reads TGCGCCAGCAGAAAGGACAGTTCCTACAATGAGCAGTTCTTC. This chain uses TRBV10-1 with TRBJ2-1; the D gene is possibly TRBD1 (6 bases). Per germline, CDR1 WNHNN and CDR2 SYGVQD (reference sequence). V shed 6 bases and J shed 1 base, with 10 bases lying between them. CDR3 length equals 14 residues.

The chain is built from TRBV5-5 and TRBJ1-3, with TRBD1 as a possible D gene (6 bases). V was clipped by 0 bases and J by 3 bases, with 7 bases between them. CDR1 is SGHKS, CDR2 YYEKEE, per germline (reference sequence). The CDR3 consists of 14 residues. The CDR3 region is CASSLDRVGNTIYF. The CDR3 DNA follows: TGTGCCAGCAGCTTGGACAGGGTTGGAAACACCATATATTTT.

The genes are TRBV2 and TRBJ1-2; TRBD1 might be the D (5 bases). The CDR3 totals 15 residues. CDR1 is SNHLY and CDR2 is FYNNEI in the germline V gene. V lost 5 bases and J lost 2, with 15 bases in between. The CDR3 coding sequence is TGTGCCAGCAGTTTCGTGGGGGAGAAGAACTATGGCTACACCTTC. This codes for CASSFVGEKNYGYTF.

The chain links TRBV2 to TRBJ2-1, with 12 bases aligning to TRBD2. There are 16 residues in the CDR3. The J segment lost 7 bases and the V segment lost 7 bases, leaving 11 bases of the junction unmatched. CDR1 is SNHLY, CDR2 FYNNEI, per germline. The CDR3 loop reads CASKGLAGGPQNEQFF. DNA of the CDR3: TGTGCCAGCAAAGGGCTAGCGGGAGGGCCTCAAAATGAGCAGTTCTTC.

With respect to this clonotype: A single base separates this from a much larger clone, so it may be a read error. The rearrangement uses TRBV4-2 and TRBJ2-7, with D hard to call. The CDR3 runs to 13 residues. Trimming cost V 0 bases and J 7 bases, with 10 bases left between them. Germline assignment: CDR1 LGHNA and CDR2 YNFKEQ. CDR3 protein: CASSQDAHREQYF. The CDR3 nucleotides are TGTGCCAGCAGCCAAGATGCCCATCGGGAGCAGTACTTC.